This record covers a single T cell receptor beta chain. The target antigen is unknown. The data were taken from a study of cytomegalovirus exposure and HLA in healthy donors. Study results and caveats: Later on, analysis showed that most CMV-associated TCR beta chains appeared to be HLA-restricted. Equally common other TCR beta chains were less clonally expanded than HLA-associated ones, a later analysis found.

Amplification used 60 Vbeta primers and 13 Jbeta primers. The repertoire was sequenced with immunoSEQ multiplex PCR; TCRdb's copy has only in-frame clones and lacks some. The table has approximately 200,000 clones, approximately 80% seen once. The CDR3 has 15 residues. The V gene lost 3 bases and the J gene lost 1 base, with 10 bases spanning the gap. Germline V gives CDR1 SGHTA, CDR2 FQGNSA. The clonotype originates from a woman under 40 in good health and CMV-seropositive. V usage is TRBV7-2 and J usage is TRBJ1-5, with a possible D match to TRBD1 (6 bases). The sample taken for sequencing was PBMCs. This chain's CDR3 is CASSLVTGSNQPQHF. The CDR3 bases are TGTGCCAGCAGCTTGGTGACAGGCAGCAATCAGCCCCAGCATTTT.